These 27 T cell receptor beta chains share one sample of origin, sequenced in a study of beta chain features in type 1 diabetes. Study results and caveats: Among all four CD4+ subsets, Type 1 diabetes patients had TCRB CDR3s that were moderately but significantly shorter.

The investigators reverse transcribed all of the isolated RNA, so they sequenced expressed TCRB transcripts. The table came from immunoSEQ multiplex PCR; TCRdb's copy has only in-frame clones and leaves some out. Among some 280,000 clones listed, approximately 14% were seen once. Which antigens these TCRs recognize remains unknown. Material for sequencing was naive CD4+ T cells from blood. The receptors stem from a man younger than 45 with type 1 diabetes.

The chain recombines TRBV5-4 with TRBJ2-7; TRBD1 aligns across 8 bases. The CDR3 length is 15 residues. Per germline, CDR1 SGHNT and CDR2 YYREEE (reference sequence). The ends lost 5 bases at V and 3 bases at J; junction bases unmatched: 10. CDR3 protein: CASRAGTGGFYEQYF. The CDR3 coding sequence is TGTGCCAGCAGGGCCGGGACAGGAGGATTCTACGAGCAGTACTTC.

The CDR3 protein is CASSVRGGFGNNEQFF. The DNA for the CDR3 is TGTGCCAGCAGCGTTAGAGGGGGCTTCGGAAACAATGAGCAGTTCTTC. J is TRBJ2-1 and V is TRBV9; 7 bases map to TRBD1. The germline V gene encodes CDR1 SGDLS and CDR2 YYNGEE. CDR3 length equals 16 residues. V gave up 2 bases and J gave up 5 bases; unmatched junction bases: 10.

The sample holds a few counts of this clone. The rearrangement links TRBV5-1 to TRBJ2-1, with TRBD1 matching 7 bases. CDR1 and CDR2 from the germline V gene are SGHRS and YFSETQ. This CDR3 comprises 14 residues. J lost 6 bases, V lost 4 bases, and 7 bases had no gene match. The CDR3 DNA is TGCGCCAGCAGCCCCGCAAACAGGGGCAATGAGCAGTTCTTC. As protein: CASSPANRGNEQFF.

This clone was seen a handful of times. The chain joins TRBV27 to TRBJ1-1; TRBD1 matches at 10 bases. The germline gives CDR1 MNHEY, CDR2 SMNVEV (reference sequence). Trimming cost V 4 bases and J 5 bases; bases outside gene matches: 4. The CDR3 is made up of 14 amino acids. The CDR3 region is CASSWDRGRTEAFF. CDR3 bases: TGTGCCAGCAGTTGGGACAGGGGCAGAACTGAAGCTTTCTTT.

The rearrangement uses TRBV28 and TRBJ1-5; 12 bases agree with TRBD1. CDR3 size: 17 residues. The germline V gene has CDR1 MDHEN and CDR2 SYDVKM. J lost 0 bases, V lost 6 bases, and 6 bases had no gene match. The DNA for the CDR3 is TGTGCCAGCAGGGGACAGGGGGCTTTGGATAGCAATCAGCCCCAGCATTTT. It specifies CASRGQGALDSNQPQHF. The variable domain in full, completed from reference TRBV28 and TRBJ1-5, reads DVKVTQSSRYLVKRTGEKVFLECVQDMDHENMFWYRQDPGLGLRLIYFSYDVKMKEKGDIPEGYSVSREKKERFSLILESASTNQTSMYLCASRGQGALDSNQPQHFGDGTRLSIL.

This clone showed up just a few times. The chain is built from TRBV2 and TRBJ2-7; 12 bases match TRBD1. V gave up 7 bases and J gave up 7 bases; unmatched junction bases: 11. The V gene's germline CDR1 is SNHLY and CDR2 FYNNEI. The CDR3 consists of 15 residues. The CDR3 bases are TGTGCCAGCACTGGGACAGGGGGCGCACGGGGGGAGCAGTACTTC. Residues: CASTGTGGARGEQYF.

This clone was observed a few times. The V call is TRBV5-6, the J call TRBJ2-5; 7 bases match TRBD1. The trim removed 2 bases at V and 5 bases at J, leaving 6 bases unmatched. Germline V CDR1 and CDR2: SGHDT, YYEEEE. This CDR3 spans 14 amino acids. The CDR3 coding sequence is TGTGCCAGCAGCTTCATAGGGGGCAGGGAGACCCAGTACTTC. Encoded protein: CASSFIGGRETQYF.

The J gene is TRBJ2-2, the V gene TRBV15; possible D gene TRBD2, 7 bases. Germline CDR1 is LNHNV and CDR2 is YYDKDF (reference sequence). This CDR3 contains 14 residues. The V and J ends lost 8 bases and 6 bases respectively, with 16 bases between them. The DNA for the CDR3 is TGTGCCACCGGGGAGGGGGGAAGGTCCGGGGAGCTGTTTTTT. Translation: CATGEGGRSGELFF. The whole variable domain, filled in from reference TRBV15 and TRBJ2-2, reads DAMVIQNPRYQVTQFGKPVTLSCSQTLNHNVMYWYQQKSSQAPKLLFHYYDKDFNNEADTPDNFQSRRPNTSFCFLDIRSPGLGDTAMYLCATGEGGRSGELFFGEGSRLTVL.

The table lists this clone with a few counts. The chain combines TRBV27 with TRBJ1-2, with 7 positions matching TRBD1. There are 15 residues in the CDR3. Trimming at V came to 5 bases and at J to 2 bases, leaving 8 bases not matched to a gene. Germline assignment: CDR1 MNHEY and CDR2 SMNVEV (reference sequence). Written as DNA, the CDR3 is TGTGCCAGCAGTAGATTCGGGACAGCCAACTATGGCTACACCTTC. This sequence encodes CASSRFGTANYGYTF.

The genes are TRBV11-2 and TRBJ2-2; unclear D gene. The CDR3 extends over 13 amino acids. V dropped 2 bases and J dropped 7 bases, with 8 bases sitting between them. Germline V gene sequence: CDR1 SGHAT, CDR2 FQNNGV. The CDR3 coding sequence is TGTGCCAGCAGCTTAATCTACCTCGGGGAGCTGTTTTTT. The encoded protein is CASSLIYLGELFF.

The table lists this clone with a few counts. V usage is TRBV6-1 and J usage is TRBJ1-4; D unclear. V lost 5 bases and J lost 5, with 12 bases in between. Germline assignment: CDR1 MNHNS and CDR2 SASEGT. This CDR3 is built from 14 residues. CDR3 coding DNA: TGTGCCAGCAGTCGACACTCGGGGAATGAAAAACTGTTTTTT. This translates into CASSRHSGNEKLFF.

This clone has just a few counts. V and J are TRBV5-1 and TRBJ1-2; 8 nucleotides line up with TRBD1. CDR3 length: 16 amino acids. V gave up 2 bases and J gave up 4 bases; unmatched junction bases: 10. Germline V gene sequence: CDR1 SGHRS, CDR2 YFSETQ. DNA of the CDR3: TGCGCCAGCAGCTTTAGTATCGGACAGGGTTCCTATGGCTACACCTTC. As protein: CASSFSIGQGSYGYTF.

The gene calls are TRBV9 and TRBJ2-1; TRBD2 agrees at 8 bases. Germline V gene data show CDR1 as SGDLS and CDR2 as YYNGEE. Trimming at V came to 1 base and at J to 6 bases, leaving 6 bases not matched to a gene. The CDR3 spans 15 residues. The CDR3: CASSVFGTSPNEQFF. In nucleotides, the CDR3 is TGTGCCAGCAGCGTATTCGGGACTAGTCCCAATGAGCAGTTCTTC.

This clone was detected only a few times. The chain has TRBV7-8 and TRBJ2-7; weak D call: TRBD2 (6 bases). Trimming shortened V by 5 bases and J by 3 bases, and 14 bases separated the two germline ends. This CDR3 contains 14 residues. In germline, CDR1 is SGHVS, CDR2 FQNEAQ. The CDR3 DNA reads TGTGCCAGCAGCATTAGCGGAGGCAGCTACGAGCAGTACTTC. Protein: CASSISGGSYEQYF.

The chain combines TRBV7-9 with TRBJ1-1; D unresolved. The CDR3 sequence is 13 residues long. The V gene's germline CDR1 is SEHNR and CDR2 FQNEAQ (reference sequence). Trimming cost V 1 base and J 6 bases, with 9 bases left between them. CDR3 in amino acids: CASSLVVIPEAFF. The CDR3 bases are TGTGCCAGCAGCTTAGTAGTCATCCCTGAAGCTTTCTTT.

The chain uses TRBV7-2 and TRBJ2-4; D gene uncertain. There are 12 residues in the CDR3. The V end was cut by 5 bases, the J end by 9 bases, with 11 bases between. In germline, CDR1 is SGHTA, CDR2 FQGNSA. The DNA of the CDR3 is TGTGCCAGCAGCCGCTCTCCCAGCATTCAGTACTTC. This encodes CASSRSPSIQYF.

The chain recombines TRBV14 with TRBJ1-4; 7 positions agree with TRBD1. The CDR3 is made up of 16 amino acids. J gave up 0 bases and V 4 bases, and 5 bases lay outside the gene matches. In germline, CDR1 is SGHDN, CDR2 FVKESK. CDR3 DNA sequence: TGTGCCAGCAGCCCCAGGGGGTTTTCAACTAATGAAAAACTGTTTTTT. Translating gives CASSPRGFSTNEKLFF.

The chain links TRBV18 to TRBJ1-1; 12 nucleotides line up with TRBD1. The CDR3 runs 16 residues. J lost 3 bases, V lost 6 bases, and 8 bases had no gene match. Germline CDR1 reads KGHSH; CDR2 reads LQKENI. CDR3 coding DNA: TGTGCCAGCTCGGAAGGGACAGGGGGCGTCGACACTGAAGCTTTCTTT. It codes for CASSEGTGGVDTEAFF.

This clone was observed a handful of times. The chain recombines TRBV2 with TRBJ2-5; 7 nucleotides match TRBD1. The V segment lost 5 bases and the J segment 1 base; nucleotides outside the gene matches: 4. The CDR3 extends over 14 amino acids. Looked up from germline, CDR1 is SNHLY and CDR2 is FYNNEI. The CDR3: CASSLQGFQETQYF. The CDR3 DNA reads TGTGCCAGCAGTCTACAGGGGTTCCAAGAGACCCAGTACTTC.

The table lists this clone with a few counts. The rearrangement uses TRBV4-2 and TRBJ2-7, with a possible D match to TRBD2 (5 bases). The CDR3 loop spans 17 amino acids. Looked up from germline, CDR1 is LGHNA and CDR2 is YNFKEQ. V gave up 0 bases and J gave up 2 bases, with 17 bases separating them. As DNA, the CDR3 is TGTGCCAGCAGCCAAGACTACGGCACGGGGATCCCCTACGAGCAGTACTTC. It codes for CASSQDYGTGIPYEQYF.

The J gene is TRBJ2-3, the V gene TRBV28; TRBD1 agrees at 7 bases. Germline values: CDR1 MDHEN, CDR2 SYDVKM. The CDR3 runs to 16 residues. V trimming: 6 bases; J trimming: 0 bases; junction bases outside the gene matches: 9. CDR3 DNA sequence: TGTGCCAGCAGATCAGGGGCAGGGGGAAGCACAGATACGCAGTATTTT. This sequence encodes CASRSGAGGSTDTQYF.

The chain has TRBV2 and TRBJ1-1, with 8 bases aligning to TRBD1. Germline assignment: CDR1 SNHLY and CDR2 FYNNEI. V lost 5 bases and J lost 1; bases outside the gene matches: 3. This CDR3 region has 14 residues. CDR3 nucleotides: TGTGCCAGCAGTAAGACAGGGGCGAACACTGAAGCTTTCTTT. It is translated as CASSKTGANTEAFF.

V is TRBV30 and J is TRBJ2-7, with unresolved D. Germline loops: CDR1 GTSNPN, CDR2 SVGIG (reference sequence). This CDR3 is 13 amino acids long. Trimming removed 3 bases at V and 3 bases at J, with 12 bases between. CDR3 region: CAWRAAPNYEQYF. In DNA, the CDR3 is TGTGCCTGGAGGGCGGCACCGAACTACGAGCAGTACTTC.

This clone has a handful of counts. The J gene is TRBJ2-1, the V gene TRBV7-2, with 8 bases fitting TRBD1. CDR3 length equals 17 residues. Germline assignment: CDR1 SGHTA and CDR2 FQGNSA. V gave up 7 bases and J gave up 4 bases; unmatched junction bases: 15. CDR3 residues: CASTPLDRASSYNEQFF. The CDR3 nucleotides read TGTGCCAGCACCCCCCTGGACAGGGCTAGCTCATACAATGAGCAGTTCTTC.

V gene TRBV9 combines with J gene TRBJ2-1; TRBD1 matches at 8 bases. The junction had 2 bases not matched to a gene; V was cut back by 0 bases and J by 6 bases. This CDR3 is 14 amino acids long. The germline gives CDR1 SGDLS, CDR2 YYNGEE. CDR3 nucleotide sequence: TGTGCCAGCAGCGTAGGAACAGGGGGCAATGAGCAGTTCTTC. It is translated as CASSVGTGGNEQFF. The variable domain in full, completed from reference TRBV9 and TRBJ2-1, reads DSGVTQTPKHLITATGQRVTLRCSPRSGDLSVYWYQQSLDQGLQFLIQYYNGEERAKGNILERFSAQQFPDLHSELNLSSLELGDSALYFCASSVGTGGNEQFFGPGTRLTVL.

The J gene is TRBJ2-1, the V gene TRBV20-1; a possible D gene is TRBD2 (6 bases). The ends were cut back, 5 bases at V and 9 bases at J, with 8 bases in the middle. This CDR3 spans 10 amino acids. Germline values: CDR1 DFQATT, CDR2 SNEGSKA (reference sequence). CDR3 loop: CSAVGSEQFF. In nucleotides, the CDR3 is TGCAGTGCTGTCGGGAGTGAGCAGTTCTTC.

This clone was recorded a few times. The chain employs TRBV7-6 and TRBJ2-5; possible D gene TRBD2, 6 bases. The germline gives CDR1 SGHVS, CDR2 FNYEAQ. V was shortened by 5 bases and J by 5 bases, with 21 bases between the two germline ends. The CDR3 spans 16 residues. The CDR3 protein is CASSVYGSRSLETQYF. The CDR3 DNA reads as TGTGCCAGCAGCGTCTACGGGAGCCGGAGCTTGGAGACCCAGTACTTC.